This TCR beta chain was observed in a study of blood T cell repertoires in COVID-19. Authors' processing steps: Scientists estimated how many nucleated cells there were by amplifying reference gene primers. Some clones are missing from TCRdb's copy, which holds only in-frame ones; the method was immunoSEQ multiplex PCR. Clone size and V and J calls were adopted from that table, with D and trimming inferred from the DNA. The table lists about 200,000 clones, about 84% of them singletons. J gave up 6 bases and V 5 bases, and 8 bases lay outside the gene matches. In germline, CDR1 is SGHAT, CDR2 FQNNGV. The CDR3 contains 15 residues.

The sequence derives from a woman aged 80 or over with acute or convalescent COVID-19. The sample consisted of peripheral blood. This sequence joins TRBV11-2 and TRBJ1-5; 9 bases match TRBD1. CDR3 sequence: CASSPGQGEGQPQHF. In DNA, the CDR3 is TGTGCCAGCAGCCCGGGACAGGGTGAAGGTCAGCCCCAGCATTTT.